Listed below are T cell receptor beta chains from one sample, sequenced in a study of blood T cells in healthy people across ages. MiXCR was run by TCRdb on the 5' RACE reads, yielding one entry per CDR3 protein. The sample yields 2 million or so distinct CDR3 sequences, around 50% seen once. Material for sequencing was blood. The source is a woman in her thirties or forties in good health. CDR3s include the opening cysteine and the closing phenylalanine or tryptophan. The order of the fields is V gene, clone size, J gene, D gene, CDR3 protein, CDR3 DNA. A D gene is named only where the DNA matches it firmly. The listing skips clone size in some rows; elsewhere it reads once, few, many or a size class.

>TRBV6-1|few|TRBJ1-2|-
CASSEYIGQNYGYTF
TGTGCCAGCAGCGAGTACATCGGACAGAACTATGGCTACACCTTC
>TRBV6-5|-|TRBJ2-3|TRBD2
CASSYSRRSTSGGSHAQYF
TGTGCCAGCAGTTACTCTCGAAGATCGACTAGCGGGGGATCACATGCGCAGTATTTT
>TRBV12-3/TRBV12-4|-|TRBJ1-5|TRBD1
CASSRSGQETSNQPQHF
TGTGCCAGCAGCCGCTCCGGACAGGAAACTTCCAATCAGCCCCAGCATTTT
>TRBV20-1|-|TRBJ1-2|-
CSASPGVYGYTF
TGCAGTGCTTCACCGGGCGTCTATGGCTACACCTTC
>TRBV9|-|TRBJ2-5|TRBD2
CASSVAHGLAYEETQYF
TGTGCCAGCAGCGTAGCCCACGGACTAGCGTATGAAGAGACCCAGTACTTC
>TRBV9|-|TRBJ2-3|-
CATTKSTDTQYF
TGTGCCACCACGAAGAGCACAGATACGCAGTATTTT
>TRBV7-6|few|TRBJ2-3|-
CASSLVDYSTDTQYF
TGTGCCAGCAGCTTAGTGGACTATAGTACAGATACGCAGTATTTT
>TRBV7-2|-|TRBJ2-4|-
CASSRDNQKNIQYF
TGTGCCAGTAGCCGGGACAACCAGAAAAACATTCAGTACTTC
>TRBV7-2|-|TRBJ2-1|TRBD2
CASSLLAGGPFDEQFF
TGTGCCAGCAGCCTTCTGGCGGGGGGGCCATTTGATGAGCAGTTCTTC
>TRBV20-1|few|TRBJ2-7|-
CSARDRGAPPYEQYF
TGCAGTGCTAGAGATAGGGGGGCCCCCCCCTACGAGCAGTACTTC
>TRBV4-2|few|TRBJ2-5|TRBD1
CASSQSLPGQQETQYF
TGTGCCAGCAGCCAATCCCTACCGGGACAGCAAGAGACCCAGTACTTC
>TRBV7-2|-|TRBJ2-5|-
CASRLLFGTQYF
TGTGCCAGCAGGCTGCTTTTTGGGACCCAGTACTTC
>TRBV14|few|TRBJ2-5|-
CASSPGTVLQETQYF
TGTGCCAGCAGCCCTGGGACGGTACTACAAGAGACCCAGTACTTC
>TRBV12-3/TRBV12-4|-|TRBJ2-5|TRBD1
CASRGQGLETQYF
TGTGCCAGCAGGGGACAGGGTCTGGAGACCCAGTACTTC
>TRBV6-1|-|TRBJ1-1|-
CASRWNTEAFF
TGTGCCAGCAGGTGGAACACTGAAGCTTTCTTT
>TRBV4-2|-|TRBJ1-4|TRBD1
CASSQERGTATNEKLFF
TGTGCCAGCAGCCAAGAGCGGGGGACAGCAACTAATGAAAAACTGTTTTTT
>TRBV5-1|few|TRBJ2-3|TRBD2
CASSLVPGGPDTQYF
TGCGCCAGCAGCTTGGTTCCGGGGGGGCCAGATACGCAGTATTTT
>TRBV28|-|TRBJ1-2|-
CASSRALVYGYTF
TGTGCCAGCAGTCGGGCCTTAGTCTATGGCTACACCTTC
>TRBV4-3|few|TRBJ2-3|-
CASSQAGTGNTDTQYF
TGCGCCAGCAGCCAAGCGGGGACTGGAAACACAGATACGCAGTATTTT
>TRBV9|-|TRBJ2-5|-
CASIPPETQYF
TGTGCCAGCATTCCTCCAGAGACCCAGTACTTC
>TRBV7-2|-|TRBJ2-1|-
CASSPRRVGSNSNGQFF
TGTGCCAGCAGCCCCCGGCGGGTTGGGTCGAACAGCAATGGGCAGTTCTTC
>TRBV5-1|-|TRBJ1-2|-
CASSLVEVKQDGYTF
TGCGCCAGCAGCTTGGTAGAGGTGAAGCAGGATGGCTACACCTTC
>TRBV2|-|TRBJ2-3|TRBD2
CASSQLSGGSTDTQYF
TGTGCCAGCAGTCAACTTAGCGGGGGAAGCACAGATACGCAGTATTTT
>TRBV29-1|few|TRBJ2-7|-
CSVEVMGASYEQYF
TGCAGCGTTGAAGTCATGGGGGCGTCCTACGAGCAGTACTTC
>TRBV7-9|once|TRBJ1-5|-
CASSRGRVNQPQHF
TGTGCCAGCAGCCGAGGACGAGTAAATCAGCCCCAGCATTTT
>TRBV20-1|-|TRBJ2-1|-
CSASFRVGNEQFF
TGCAGCGCTAGTTTCAGGGTGGGCAATGAGCAGTTCTTC
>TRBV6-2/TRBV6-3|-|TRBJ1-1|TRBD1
CASSDRGRTEAFF
TGTGCCAGCAGTGACAGGGGGCGGACTGAAGCTTTCTTT
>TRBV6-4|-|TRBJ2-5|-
CASSEEGLSSYNEQYF
TGTGCCAGCAGTGAGGAGGGGTTGAGCTCCTACAATGAGCAGTACTTC
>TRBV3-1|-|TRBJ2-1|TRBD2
CASSPRLAGTGNEQFF
TGTGCCAGCAGCCCTAGACTAGCGGGGACGGGCAATGAGCAGTTCTTC
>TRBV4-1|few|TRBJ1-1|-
CASSQGGLRAFF
TGCGCCAGCAGCCAAGGCGGGTTGAGAGCTTTCTTT
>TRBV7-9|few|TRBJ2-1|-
CASIAPPYNEQFF
TGTGCCAGCATTGCCCCTCCCTACAATGAGCAGTTCTTC
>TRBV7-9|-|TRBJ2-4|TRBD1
CASSGPGQGVKNIQYF
TGTGCCAGCAGCGGCCCGGGACAGGGGGTTAAAAACATTCAGTACTTC
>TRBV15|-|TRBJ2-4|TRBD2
CATSGKRGGLAKNIQYF
TGTGCCACCAGCGGGAAGCGGGGGGGCCTAGCCAAAAACATTCAGTACTTC
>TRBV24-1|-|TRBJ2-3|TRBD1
CATNKGGGADTQYF
TGTGCCACCAATAAAGGGGGCGGCGCAGATACGCAGTATTTT
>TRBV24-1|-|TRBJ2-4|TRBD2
CATSATSGNKNIQYF
TGTGCCACCAGCGCTACTAGCGGAAACAAAAACATTCAGTACTTC
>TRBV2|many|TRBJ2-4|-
CASSVELNIQYF
TGTGCCAGCAGTGTGGAATTAAACATTCAGTACTTC
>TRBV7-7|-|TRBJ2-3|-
CASSLAMPGFTDTQYF
TGTGCTAGCAGCTTAGCTATGCCTGGATTCACAGATACGCAGTATTTT
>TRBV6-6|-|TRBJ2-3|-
CASSFDTPDTQYF
TGTGCCAGCAGTTTCGATACGCCAGATACGCAGTATTTT
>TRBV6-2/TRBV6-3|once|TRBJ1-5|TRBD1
CASRKGQVSNQPQHF
TGTGCCAGCAGGAAAGGACAGGTTAGCAATCAGCCCCAGCATTTT
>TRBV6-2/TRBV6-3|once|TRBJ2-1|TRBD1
CASRIGTGRNEQFF
TGTGCCAGCAGGATTGGGACAGGGAGGAATGAGCAGTTCTTC
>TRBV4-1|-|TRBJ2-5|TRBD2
CASSVAGGVETQYF
TGCGCCAGCAGTGTAGCGGGGGGGGTGGAGACCCAGTACTTC